This T cell receptor beta chain was identified during a study of follicular helper T cells after annual influenza vaccination. The sample's time point: 2015-2016 season, 7 days after influenza vaccination. Produced via immunoSEQ multiplex PCR; TCRdb's table is partial and in-frame only. The sample lists 7,000 or so clones, around 80% occurring once. CDR1 is SGHTA and CDR2 is FQGNSA in the germline V gene. This CDR3 region has 14 residues. With 5 bases removed from V and 0 bases from J, the gap between germline ends came to 9 bases. The TCR comes from an adult who received the influenza vaccine. The starting material was CXCR5- memory CD4+ T cells sorted from blood, obtained 7 days after influenza vaccination. This chain links TRBV7-2 with TRBJ2-3, with D unclear. CDR3 region: CASSQPPSTDTQYF. In nucleotides, the CDR3 is TGTGCCAGCAGCCAGCCCCCTAGCACAGATACGCAGTATTTT.